This record covers a single T cell receptor (beta chain). Clones were sequenced by immunoSEQ multiplex PCR, and TCRdb holds only the in-frame ones, with some missing. Counted here are 75,000 to 100,000 clones, about 96% occurring once; the ten biggest clones make up approximately 0.33%. Trimming removed 6 bases from V and 1 base from J; junction bases left unmatched: 6. The CDR3 contains 15 residues. Germline CDR1 and CDR2: MNHEY and SVGAGI. This sample stems from a study of technical replicates of blood from a few donors. The genes are TRBV6-5 and TRBJ2-7; 10 positions match TRBD2. The material sequenced was T cells isolated from PBMCs. This receptor was taken from a human donor in good health. The CDR3 region is CASRRPGLASYEQYF. DNA of the CDR3: TGTGCCAGCAGGAGACCGGGACTAGCGTCCTACGAGCAGTACTTC.